The 32 T cell receptor beta chains given below trace back to one sample, sequenced in a study of T cell repertoires in cytomegalovirus infection (dated by TCRdb to about 2019). The sample's treatment or condition, from its label and the paper: in vitro stimulation with specific CMV peptide epitopes to enrich CMV-specific T cells. No antigens are known for them. Sequencing was performed on an Illumina HiSeq 1500. The raw public reads went through TCRdb reprocessing: fastp at Q25, MiXCR clone calling, in-frame beta chains kept. Under each unique CDR3 protein, matching rows form one entry showing the most common genes and DNA. The sample table shows roughly 920,000 distinct CDR3 sequences, and roughly a third are seen once. The ten largest clonotypes hold roughly 12% of the sample. This material consisted of cultured CD8+ T cells from PBMCs, taken from culture after CMV antigen stimulation. These TCRs come from a human donor in good health (CMV status not recorded). Some clones in this sample may be carry-over from other donors' samples.

This clonotype was found a few times. The rearrangement links TRBV19 to TRBJ1-1; no clear D gene. This CDR3 region has 15 residues. Trimming took 5 bases from V and 1 from J, leaving 14 bases between them. Germline CDR1 reads LNHDA; CDR2 reads SQIVND (reference sequence). The DNA for the CDR3 is TGTGCCAGTAGTCAACTCCCGGGGTCGAACACTGAAGCTTTCTTT. It is translated as CASSQLPGSNTEAFF.

This chain links TRBV6-5 with TRBJ2-3, with unresolved D. Germline V gene sequence: CDR1 MNHEY, CDR2 SVGAGI. The CDR3 is 13 amino acids. V dropped 7 bases and J dropped 2 bases, with 10 bases sitting between them. In DNA form, the CDR3 reads TGTGCCAGCACCGGCCCACCCACAGATACGCAGTATTTT. Protein sequence: CASTGPPTDTQYF.

The chain combines TRBV2 with TRBJ2-1, with D unclear. V lost 3 bases to trimming and J lost 4 bases, with 7 bases between them. CDR3 length: 13 residues. Germline assignment: CDR1 SNHLY and CDR2 FYNNEI. CDR3: CASSESRYNEQFF. The DNA of the CDR3 is TGTGCCAGCAGTGAGTCTCGATACAATGAGCAGTTCTTC.

The CDR3 sequence: CASSPEGGTYGYTF. DNA of the CDR3: TGTGCCAGCAGCCCCGAGGGGGGGACCTATGGCTACACCTTC. The chain carries TRBV7-6 and TRBJ1-2; possible D gene TRBD1, 6 bases. Germline V gene lookup returns CDR1 SGHVS and CDR2 FNYEAQ. Trimming removed 5 bases from V and 4 bases from J, with 14 bases in between. The length of the CDR3 is 14 residues. The full variable domain, in which reference TRBV7-6 and TRBJ1-2 provide the parts outside the CDR3, is GAGVSQSPRYKVTKRGQDVALRCDPISGHVSLYWYRQALGQGPEFLTYFNYEAQQDKSGLPNDRFSAERPEGSISTLTIQRTEQRDSAMYRCASSPEGGTYGYTFGSGTRLTVV.

This clonotype has a handful of counts. The CDR3 loop is CASIRDRPYNEQFF. CDR3 nucleotide sequence: TGTGCCAGCATTAGGGACAGGCCTTACAATGAGCAGTTCTTC. The chain links TRBV6-6 to TRBJ2-1; 8 nucleotides agree with TRBD1. V shed 7 bases, J shed 4 bases, and the junction held 6 bases outside the gene matches. The germline V gene has CDR1 MNHNY and CDR2 SVGAGI (reference sequence). The CDR3 has 14 residues.

This clonotype is a singleton in its sample. This chain connects TRBV7-3 to TRBJ1-5, with 7 bases fitting TRBD1. V lost 4 bases to trimming and J lost 4 bases; unmatched junction nucleotides: 10. The CDR3 is 16 amino acids. The germline CDR1 and CDR2 sequences are SGHTA and FQGTGA. The CDR3 protein is CASSSHGDRINQPQHF. The CDR3, as DNA: TGTGCCAGCAGCTCCCATGGGGACAGAATAAATCAGCCCCAGCATTTT.

The V gene is TRBV23-1, the J gene TRBJ2-5; D could derive from TRBD1 or TRBD2 (6 bases each). TRBV23-1 is an open reading frame whose function is uncertain. Trimming took off 4 bases at V and 1 base at J, with 13 bases between the two ends. The CDR3 loop spans 15 amino acids. In DNA form, the CDR3 reads TGCGCCAGCAGTCCAACTCCGGGGGCCCAAGAGACCCAGTACTTC. Amino acid sequence: CASSPTPGAQETQYF.

A few counts support this clonotype. This sequence joins TRBV27 and TRBJ1-1, with D perhaps matching TRBD1 (5 bases). Trimming pared 0 bases from V and 4 bases from J, leaving 9 bases between. Germline assignment: CDR1 MNHEY and CDR2 SMNVEV (reference sequence). The CDR3 is made up of 14 amino acids. The CDR3 sequence: CASSLSGGATEAFF. The DNA of the CDR3 is TGTGCCAGCAGTTTATCGGGCGGGGCCACTGAAGCTTTCTTT.

This clonotype is medium-sized. The CDR3 DNA follows: TGTGCCAGCAGCTTAGCGCGGGATGAAAAACTGTTTTTT. It specifies CASSLARDEKLFF. The rearrangement joins TRBV7-2 to TRBJ1-4; D gene uncertain. Germline V gene data show CDR1 as SGHTA and CDR2 as FQGNSA. The CDR3 has 13 residues. V lost 0 bases to trimming and J lost 6 bases, with 5 bases between them.

This clonotype was detected many times. The J gene is TRBJ2-4, the V gene TRBV7-6, with 10 nucleotides matching TRBD1. Germline V lookup: CDR1 SGHVS, CDR2 FNYEAQ. CDR3 length: 14 amino acids. The J segment lost 8 bases and the V segment lost 3 bases, leaving 4 bases of the junction unmatched. CDR3 sequence reads: CASSFRDRGYIQYF. The CDR3 coding sequence is TGTGCCAGCAGCTTTCGGGACAGGGGTTACATTCAGTACTTC.

The chain combines TRBV20-1 with TRBJ2-3; tentatively, D is TRBD2 (6 bases). Germline V gene data show CDR1 as DFQATT and CDR2 as SNEGSKA (reference sequence). Trimming removed 5 bases at V and 11 bases at J, with 20 bases between. CDR3 length: 13 amino acids. The DNA for the CDR3 is TGCAGTGCTTCGGGACTTTCCGGGAGATGGCAGTATTTT. Its translation is CSASGLSGRWQYF.

The sample holds a few counts of this clonotype. The chain uses TRBV20-1 and TRBJ2-2; D may match TRBD1 or TRBD2 (7 bases each). Germline V lookup: CDR1 DFQATT, CDR2 SNEGSKA (reference sequence). V lost 3 bases, J lost 3 bases, and 14 bases lay in between. The CDR3 contains 15 residues. CDR3 DNA sequence: TGCAGTGCTAGCGGGGAGGGGGCCGACACCGGGGAGCTGTTTTTT. Protein: CSASGEGADTGELFF.

This clonotype was found many times. The chain carries TRBV15 and TRBJ2-2; D is unresolved. This CDR3 comprises 14 residues. The V end was cut by 0 bases, the J end by 5 bases, with 7 bases between. The germline gives CDR1 LNHNV, CDR2 YYDKDF (reference sequence). CDR3 in amino acids: CATSRDGETGELFF. The DNA of the CDR3 is TGTGCCACCAGCAGAGATGGTGAGACCGGGGAGCTGTTTTTT.

This clonotype was picked up many times. The chain has TRBV7-6 and TRBJ2-7; D may be TRBD1 (5 bases). CDR1 and CDR2 (germline): SGHVS, FNYEAQ. V lost 3 bases, J lost 2 bases, and 11 bases lay in between. The CDR3 is made up of 14 amino acids. CDR3 sequence reads: CASSLGSGTYEQYF. In DNA form, the CDR3 reads TGTGCCAGCAGCTTGGGGTCAGGGACCTACGAGCAGTACTTC.

This clonotype was seen a few times. The DNA for the CDR3 is TGCGCCAGTCTGGGCCCACTGGGCAGGGCTAGGACCCTGTGGCTTGAAGCTTTCTTT. Protein product: CASLGPLGRARTLWLEAFF. This sequence joins TRBV5-1 and TRBJ1-1; TRBD1 is a possible D gene (5 bases). Per the germline V gene, CDR1 is SGHRS and CDR2 is YFSETQ. The length of the CDR3 is 19 residues. V was cut by 8 bases and J by 7 bases, with 36 bases left in between.

The chain employs TRBV7-9 and TRBJ1-1; no reliable D call. The V gene's germline CDR1 is SEHNR and CDR2 FQNEAQ (reference sequence). The ends were cut back, 5 bases at V and 3 bases at J, with 16 bases in the middle. The CDR3 spans 15 residues. CDR3 sequence (DNA): TGTGCCAGCAGCCCTGCTGGGTGGCCGTACACTGAAGCTTTCTTT. It translates to CASSPAGWPYTEAFF.

A note on this clonotype: Compared with germline, one end of the junction differs, possibly owing to a read error. The V call is TRBV6-2 or TRBV6-3, the J call TRBJ2-1, with 10 nucleotides matching TRBD2. The CDR3 sequence is 16 residues long. Germline V gene sequence: CDR1 MNHEY, CDR2 SVGEGT. Here the CDR3 reads CANSYSGLAGDNEQFF. CDR3 nucleotides: TGTGCCAACAGTTACTCAGGGCTAGCGGGAGACAATGAGCAGTTCTTC.

The chain links TRBV6-2 or TRBV6-3 to TRBJ2-7; TRBD1 matches at 10 bases. J was trimmed by 3 bases and V by 6 bases; bases with no gene match: 8. From germline, CDR1 is MNHEY and CDR2 SVGEGT. There are 15 residues in the CDR3. The CDR3 spells CASSWGDRGNYEQYV. The CDR3 DNA sequence: TGTGCCAGCAGCTGGGGGGACAGGGGTAACTACGAGCAGTACGTC.

The chain uses TRBV6-2 or TRBV6-3 and TRBJ1-1; D is ambiguous. The CDR3 covers 15 residues. The germline V gene encodes CDR1 MNHEY and CDR2 SVGEGT. The V end was cut by 4 bases, the J end by 1 base, with 13 bases between. The CDR3 reads CASSWPEGRNTEAFF. Here the CDR3 DNA reads TGTGCCAGCAGTTGGCCGGAAGGCAGGAACACTGAAGCTTTCTTT.

This clonotype came up many times. This chain joins TRBV6-1 and TRBJ2-3, with unresolved D. Trimming shortened V by 2 bases and J by 4 bases, and 7 bases separated the two germline ends. Germline CDR1 reads MNHNS; CDR2 reads SASEGT. The CDR3 length is 13 residues. The CDR3 bases are TGTGCCAGCAGTGAAAAATTCGCAGATACGCAGTATTTT. Translating it yields CASSEKFADTQYF.

This clonotype was picked up a small number of times. This chain uses TRBV6-2 or TRBV6-3 with TRBJ1-5, with D possibly being TRBD1 (5 bases). V shed 7 bases and J shed 6 bases, with 19 bases lying between them. This CDR3 region has 15 residues. Germline V gene sequence: CDR1 MNHEY, CDR2 SVGEGT. The CDR3 reads CASTLSPAGLQPQHF. The CDR3 DNA is TGTGCCAGCACCCTCTCCCCGGCGGGGCTTCAGCCCCAGCATTTT.

The gene calls are TRBV7-2 and TRBJ2-1, with 7 bases identical to TRBD2. V was clipped by 2 bases and J by 6 bases; unmatched bases: 7. CDR3 length: 15 residues. Germline CDR1 and CDR2: SGHTA and FQGNSA. CDR3 loop: CASSLIDGGFNEQFF. CDR3 nucleotide sequence: TGTGCCAGCAGCTTAATTGACGGGGGGTTCAATGAGCAGTTCTTC.

In this sample, this clonotype turned up a few times. The rearrangement uses TRBV15 and TRBJ2-3, with D possibly matching TRBD1 (5 bases). CDR3 size: 14 residues. V lost 5 bases to trimming and J lost 5 bases, with 14 bases between them. The germline CDR1 and CDR2 sequences are LNHNV and YYDKDF (reference sequence). The CDR3 nucleotides read TGTGCCACCAGCTGGACAAGGGGTGGAGATACGCAGTATTTT. Its translation: CATSWTRGGDTQYF.

The chain has TRBV7-3 and TRBJ2-1; 9 bases match TRBD1. The trim removed 5 bases at V and 3 bases at J, leaving 8 bases unmatched. Germline V gene data show CDR1 as SGHTA and CDR2 as FQGTGA. The CDR3 covers 16 residues. CDR3 in amino acids: CASSPGTGTGYNEQFF. The CDR3 region has the DNA TGTGCCAGCAGCCCCGGGACAGGGACCGGCTACAATGAGCAGTTCTTC.

This chain joins TRBV13 and TRBJ1-2; 11 bases align to TRBD1. CDR3 size: 18 residues. Germline V gene data show CDR1 as PRHDT and CDR2 as FYEKMQ (reference sequence). The V gene end was trimmed by 6 bases and the J gene end by 4 bases; junction bases not matched to a gene: 16. CDR3 in DNA: TGTGCCAGCAGTACTCGAGGGACAGGGGGTCAGAGTGGCTATGGCTACACCTTC. Its translation: CASSTRGTGGQSGYGYTF.

This clonotype has at least ten counts. This chain uses TRBV11-1 with TRBJ1-6; D call uncertain. The CDR3 totals 15 residues. The V end lost 5 bases, the J end lost 7 bases, and 15 bases lay between the germline ends. The V gene's germline CDR1 is SGHAT and CDR2 FQDESV (reference sequence). Here the CDR3 DNA reads TGTGCCAGCAGCCGTAAACGGGGAGGAAATTCACCCCTCCACTTT. This gives the protein CASSRKRGGNSPLHF.

This clonotype showed up just a few times. The CDR3 spells CASSFSPSGLSSDTQYF. The CDR3 DNA is TGTGCCAGCAGTTTCAGCCCTAGCGGTCTTAGTTCAGATACGCAGTATTTT. J is TRBJ2-3 and V is TRBV12-3 or TRBV12-4; 7 bases agree with TRBD2. The CDR3 covers 17 residues. V shed 3 bases and J 4 bases; nucleotides not matched to a gene: 13.

This clonotype has a handful of counts. The chain employs TRBV5-6 and TRBJ2-3; 8 bases map to TRBD1. V was pared by 4 bases and J by 4 bases, with 5 bases of the junction left unmatched. CDR3 length equals 14 residues. Germline V gene data show CDR1 as SGHDT and CDR2 as YYEEEE. CDR3 residues: CASSPDRDSDTQYF. CDR3 bases: TGTGCCAGCAGCCCGGACAGGGACTCAGATACGCAGTATTTT.

This rearrangement joins TRBV7-3 to TRBJ2-1; possibly TRBD1 or TRBD2 for D (5 bases each). Deletions cut 1 base from V and 10 bases from J, with 11 bases between. The CDR3 length is 13 residues. CDR1 SGHTA and CDR2 FQGTGA come from the germline V gene. CDR3 loop: CASSLKGPAEQFF. The CDR3 coding sequence is TGTGCCAGCAGCTTAAAGGGACCCGCGGAGCAGTTCTTC.

DNA for the CDR3: TGTGCCAGCAGCGGGACCGTAGCCTACGAGCAGTACTTC. It translates to CASSGTVAYEQYF. The V gene is TRBV6-6, the J gene TRBJ2-7; perhaps D is TRBD1 or TRBD2 (5 bases each). This CDR3 contains 13 residues. Germline V CDR1 and CDR2: MNHNY, SVGAGI (reference sequence). Trimming shortened V by 6 bases and J by 2 bases, and 11 bases separated the two germline ends.

Written as DNA, the CDR3 is TGCGCCAGCAGCTCATCACTGGACAGGGGGCGGCACGAGCAGTACTTC. Protein sequence: CASSSSLDRGRHEQYF. The chain uses TRBV4-1 and TRBJ2-7; 11 bases map to TRBD1. Germline CDR1 reads MGHRA; CDR2 reads YSYEKL. The CDR3 runs 16 residues. J gave up 5 bases and V 5 bases, and 11 bases lay outside the gene matches.

The chain combines TRBV27 with TRBJ2-1, with a weak D call TRBD2 (5 bases). This CDR3 comprises 15 residues. CDR1 and CDR2 (germline): MNHEY, SMNVEV (reference sequence). V was cut by 4 bases and J by 4 bases, with 14 bases left in between. The CDR3 sequence is CASSYPREGYNEQFF. In DNA, the CDR3 is TGTGCCAGCAGTTATCCCCGGGAAGGATACAATGAGCAGTTCTTC.